The subject of this entry is one T cell receptor (beta chain). Its target is unknown. TCRdb passed the reads through MiXCR, listing each CDR3 protein once. The sample lists about 65,000 distinct CDR3 sequences; around 49% were seen once. This sample is drawn from a study of type 1 regulatory T cells. Turning to the study itself: T-allo10 is a Tr1-enriched, alloantigen-specific CD4 T cell product made in vitro. Study-level findings and limits: Tr1 cells had a more restricted TCR repertoire than non-Tr1 cells.

Sequencing was done on a sample of cultured non-Tr1 T cells, either the whole culture or a sorted T cell fraction (not recorded which). This TCR was sampled from a human donor in good health.

The CDR3 reads CASSLDPTGAGGYTF. The CDR3 coding sequence is TGCGCCAGCAGCTTGGATCCCACAGGGGCGGGTGGCTACACCTTC. The chain combines TRBV5-1 with TRBJ1-2, with TRBD1 matching 7 bases. The CDR3 spans 15 residues. The germline V gene encodes CDR1 SGHRS and CDR2 YFSETQ. J lost 7 bases, V lost 0 bases, and 9 bases had no gene match.